Below, 30 T cell receptor beta chains from the same sample are listed, as sequenced in a study of blood T cell repertoires in COVID-19. TCRdb's copy holds only in-frame clones and misses some; the assay was immunoSEQ multiplex PCR. The data contain hundreds of thousands of clones, about 88% of them singletons. Material for sequencing was peripheral blood. The origin of the receptors is a man aged 55 to 70 with acute or convalescent COVID-19.

The V call is TRBV19, the J call TRBJ1-3; TRBD1 agrees at 10 bases. The V and J ends lost 11 bases and 9 bases, in that order; junction bases with no gene match: 13. CDR1 and CDR2 from the germline V gene are LNHDA and SQIVND (reference sequence). CDR3 length equals 14 residues. CDR3 bases: TGTGCCTCCACCGGGACAGGGGAGGGGAGCACCATATATTTT. This gives the protein CASTGTGEGSTIYF.

The rearrangement uses TRBV5-5 and TRBJ2-5; perhaps TRBD1 as D (6 bases). This CDR3 has 13 residues. Germline CDR1 and CDR2: SGHKS and YYEKEE (reference sequence). Trimming stripped 4 bases from V and 4 bases from J, with 11 bases between. The CDR3 DNA is TGTGCCAGCAGCCAAGGACAGACAGAGACCCAGTACTTC. Encoded protein: CASSQGQTETQYF.

The chain couples TRBV11-2 to TRBJ1-1; D ambiguous. The CDR3 is 15 amino acids. V was clipped by 3 bases and J by 1 base, with 12 bases between them. Per germline, CDR1 SGHAT and CDR2 FQNNGV. The CDR3 here is CASSLIAGGNTEAFF. The CDR3 DNA is TGTGCCAGCAGCTTGATTGCAGGAGGGAACACTGAAGCTTTCTTT.

The chain employs TRBV9 and TRBJ2-3; the match to TRBD2 covers 12 bases. Germline CDR1 and CDR2: SGDLS and YYNGEE. The CDR3 runs 15 residues. The V segment lost 4 bases and the J segment 6 bases; nucleotides outside the gene matches: 6. This chain's CDR3 is CASSPLTSGGDTQYF. CDR3 coding DNA: TGTGCCAGCAGCCCCCTTACTAGCGGGGGGGATACGCAGTATTTT.

This clone was counted a few times. The rearrangement uses TRBV7-3 and TRBJ1-6; D unclear. The CDR3 spans 15 residues. The V and J ends lost 5 bases and 3 bases respectively, with 11 bases between them. The germline gives CDR1 SGHTA, CDR2 FQGTGA. The CDR3 is CASSPGIVYNSPLHF. In DNA form, the CDR3 reads TGTGCCAGCAGCCCGGGTATCGTCTATAATTCACCCCTCCACTTT. Full variable domain (rest looked up from reference TRBV7-3 and TRBJ1-6): GAGVSQTPSNKVTEKGKYVELRCDPISGHTALYWYRQSLGQGPEFLIYFQGTGAADDSGLPNDRFFAVRPEGSVSTLKIQRTERGDSAVYLCASSPGIVYNSPLHFGNGTRLTVT.

This chain joins TRBV6-2 or TRBV6-3 and TRBJ2-1; 14 bases fit TRBD2. The CDR3 loop spans 17 amino acids. Unmatched junction bases numbered 9, after V lost 2 bases and J lost 9 bases. CDR1 and CDR2 (germline): MNHEY, SVGEGT. This CDR3 is CASSYPRGLAGGGEQFF. CDR3 sequence (DNA): TGTGCCAGCAGTTACCCGCGAGGACTAGCGGGGGGCGGTGAGCAGTTCTTC.

Concerning this clone itself: An end of the junction differs from the germline gene, which may be a read error. V gene TRBV18 combines with J gene TRBJ2-1, with 7 bases identical to TRBD1. The germline V gene encodes CDR1 KGHSH and CDR2 LQKENI. This CDR3 has 15 residues. CDR3 in DNA: TGTGCCAGCTCCCCACGAAGGGGGCCCAGCAATGAGCAGTTCTTC. This codes for CASSPRRGPSNEQFF. Combining the CDR3 with reference TRBV18 and TRBJ2-1 gives the whole variable domain NAGVMQNPRHLVRRRGQEARLRCSPMKGHSHVYWYRQLPEEGLKFMVYLQKENIIDESGMPKERFSAEFPKEGPSILRIQQVVRGDSAAYFCASSPRRGPSNEQFFGPGTRLTVL.

This clone was seen more than once but under ten times. The genes are TRBV27 and TRBJ2-1; 8 bases line up with TRBD2. The CDR3 consists of 13 residues. The germline gives CDR1 MNHEY, CDR2 SMNVEV (reference sequence). V lost 3 bases to trimming and J lost 9 bases; unmatched junction nucleotides: 4. As DNA, the CDR3 is TGTGCCAGCAGTTTGCGGGGGGTAGGTGAGCAGTTCTTC. This gives the protein CASSLRGVGEQFF.

The V gene is TRBV5-5, the J gene TRBJ2-2, with 8 bases identical to TRBD1. Germline-derived CDR1 and CDR2 are SGHKS and YYEKEE (reference sequence). The CDR3 totals 15 residues. Trimming cost V 3 bases and J 5 bases; bases outside gene matches: 6. The CDR3 region is CASSWQGAMTGELFF. The CDR3 DNA reads TGTGCCAGCAGCTGGCAGGGGGCGATGACCGGGGAGCTGTTTTTT.

The chain combines TRBV14 with TRBJ2-1; 9 bases are a match to TRBD2. V shed 7 bases, J shed 11 bases, and the junction held 9 bases outside the gene matches. CDR3 length: 13 amino acids. Germline V CDR1 and CDR2: SGHDN, FVKESK. CDR3 sequence: CASTSSGGPQQFF. CDR3 sequence (DNA): TGTGCCAGCACCTCAAGCGGGGGGCCTCAGCAGTTCTTC. The full variable domain, with the rest looked up from reference TRBV14 and TRBJ2-1, is EAGVTQFPSHSVIEKGQTVTLRCDPISGHDNLYWYRRVMGKEIKFLLHFVKESKQDESGMPNNRFLAERTGGTYSTLKVQPAELEDSGVYFCASTSSGGPQQFFGPGTRLTVL.

This clone was recorded a few times. The gene calls are TRBV28 and TRBJ1-2; D gene unclear. V was trimmed by 6 bases and J by 4 bases, leaving 9 bases between them. The germline CDR1 and CDR2 sequences are MDHEN and SYDVKM. The CDR3 spans 12 residues. The CDR3 region is CASSPEGYGYTF. For the CDR3, the DNA is TGTGCCAGCAGCCCGGAGGGCTATGGCTACACCTTC.

The chain carries TRBV18 and TRBJ1-6; D remains ambiguous. V lost 1 base and J lost 8, with 12 bases in between. CDR1 KGHSH and CDR2 LQKENI come from the germline V gene. The CDR3 contains 15 residues. The DNA for the CDR3 is TGTGCCAGCTCACCACTTCCCCGCGGGGATTCACCCCTCCACTTT. Translated, it gives CASSPLPRGDSPLHF.

The rearrangement links TRBV7-9 to TRBJ2-3, with TRBD2 matching over 12 bases. The CDR3 totals 18 residues. The trim removed 1 base at V and 6 bases at J, leaving 11 bases unmatched. In germline, CDR1 is SEHNR, CDR2 FQNEAQ (reference sequence). The CDR3 spells CASSLELAGGRLLDTQYF. CDR3 in DNA: TGTGCCAGCAGCTTAGAACTAGCGGGGGGCCGGCTGTTGGATACGCAGTATTTT.

V and J are TRBV27 and TRBJ1-2, with 8 positions matching TRBD1. This CDR3 contains 14 residues. Germline V gives CDR1 MNHEY, CDR2 SMNVEV (reference sequence). Losses at the gene ends were 6 bases for V and 5 bases for J; bases not matched to a gene: 8. CDR3 DNA sequence: TGTGCCAGCAGATGGACAGGGAGCGGTTATGGCTACACCTTC. Translation gives CASRWTGSGYGYTF.

This clone has only a few counts. This sequence joins TRBV7-9 and TRBJ2-7, with D maybe TRBD2 (6 bases). Trimming stripped 7 bases from V and 6 bases from J, with 22 bases between. Germline-derived CDR1 and CDR2 are SEHNR and FQNEAQ (reference sequence). The CDR3 extends over 15 amino acids. CDR3 amino acids: CASTQPGLKTGEQYF. The DNA of the CDR3 is TGTGCCAGCACCCAACCGGGACTTAAGACCGGCGAGCAGTACTTC.

This sequence joins TRBV19 and TRBJ2-7, with 7 positions matching TRBD2. CDR1 is LNHDA, CDR2 SQIVND, per germline (reference sequence). Trimming took 1 base from V and 3 from J; bases not matched to a gene: 3. The CDR3 contains 14 residues. The chain's CDR3 is CASSIGRGDYEQYF. The CDR3 region has the DNA TGTGCCAGTAGTATAGGCCGGGGGGACTACGAGCAGTACTTC. Filled out from reference TRBV19 and TRBJ2-7, the complete variable domain reads DGGITQSPKYLFRKEGQNVTLSCEQNLNHDAMYWYRQDPGQGLRLIYYSQIVNDFQKGDIAEGYSVSREKKESFPLTVTSAQKNPTAFYLCASSIGRGDYEQYFGPGTRLTVT.

The chain recombines TRBV15 with TRBJ1-1, with unresolved D. The CDR3 length is 16 residues. The V end lost 0 bases, the J end lost 2 bases, and 13 bases lay between the germline ends. Looked up from germline, CDR1 is LNHNV and CDR2 is YYDKDF (reference sequence). Here the CDR3 reads CATSRDLRRTNTEAFF. The CDR3 bases are TGTGCCACCAGCAGAGATTTGCGGAGGACTAACACTGAAGCTTTCTTT.

DNA of the CDR3: TGTGCCAGCAGCTTGTATATGGCTAGCGGTAACACCGGGGAGCTGTTTTTT. It specifies CASSLYMASGNTGELFF. This chain uses TRBV5-5 with TRBJ2-2; 7 positions match TRBD2. This CDR3 has 17 amino acids. Per germline, CDR1 SGHKS and CDR2 YYEKEE (reference sequence). Trimming cost V 1 base and J 2 bases; bases outside gene matches: 8.

The chain has TRBV18 and TRBJ1-1; the match to TRBD1 covers 8 bases. Germline V gives CDR1 KGHSH, CDR2 LQKENI. The CDR3 length is 17 residues. V lost 1 base and J lost 0; bases outside the gene matches: 7. In nucleotides, the CDR3 is TGTGCCAGCTCACCACTCGACAGGGGCTTTATGAACACTGAAGCTTTCTTT. This encodes CASSPLDRGFMNTEAFF.

This clone was detected once. The rearrangement links TRBV5-1 to TRBJ2-3; 13 bases fit TRBD2. J gave up 1 base and V 0 bases, and 5 bases lay outside the gene matches. Germline CDR1 is SGHRS and CDR2 is YFSETQ. The CDR3 spans 18 residues. For the CDR3, the DNA is TGCGCCAGCAGCTTGGCGGGACTAGCGGGGATGGGCACAGATACGCAGTATTTT. Residues: CASSLAGLAGMGTDTQYF.

V gene TRBV9 combines with J gene TRBJ1-6; the match to TRBD1 covers 7 bases. V lost 4 bases, J lost 6 bases, and 10 bases stayed unmatched. CDR3 size: 16 residues. Per germline, CDR1 SGDLS and CDR2 YYNGEE. The chain's CDR3 is CASSTFDRVGNSPLHF. CDR3 in DNA: TGTGCCAGCAGCACATTCGACAGGGTGGGTAATTCACCCCTCCACTTT.

V is TRBV12-3 or TRBV12-4 and J is TRBJ2-1; D is undetermined. V was clipped by 2 bases and J by 5 bases, with 7 bases between them. This CDR3 is 13 amino acids long. The CDR3 DNA reads TGTGCCAGCAGTTTATCCTATGACAATGAGCAGTTCTTC. It encodes CASSLSYDNEQFF.

This clone was counted ten times or more. The gene calls are TRBV5-4 and TRBJ2-3; 7 bases align to TRBD1. Germline-derived CDR1 and CDR2 are SGHNT and YYREEE (reference sequence). The J segment lost 3 bases and the V segment lost 9 bases, leaving 4 bases of the junction unmatched. The CDR3 contains 12 residues. The CDR3 is CANAGGTDTQYF. In nucleotides, the CDR3 is TGTGCCAACGCAGGGGGTACAGATACGCAGTATTTT. The full variable domain, with the rest looked up from reference TRBV5-4 and TRBJ2-3, is ETGVTQSPTHLIKTRGQQVTLRCSSQSGHNTVSWYQQALGQGPQFIFQYYREEENGRGNFPPRFSGLQFPNYSSELNVNALELDDSALYLCANAGGTDTQYFGPGTRLTVL.

The rearrangement uses TRBV9 and TRBJ2-3; 7 positions agree with TRBD1. V gave up 3 bases and J gave up 9 bases; unmatched junction bases: 10. Per germline, CDR1 SGDLS and CDR2 YYNGEE. This CDR3 spans 14 amino acids. The CDR3 nucleotides are TGTGCCAGCAGCGCAAGACAGGGCAGTAACACGCAGTATTTT. This codes for CASSARQGSNTQYF.

The chain couples TRBV6-6 to TRBJ2-1; 10 bases line up with TRBD2. The V gene end was trimmed by 6 bases and the J gene end by 2 bases; junction bases not matched to a gene: 4. The CDR3 has 15 amino acids. CDR1 is MNHNY and CDR2 is SVGAGI in the germline V gene (reference sequence). The CDR3 reads CASRPSGGAYNEQFF. In DNA form, the CDR3 reads TGTGCCAGCAGACCAAGCGGGGGGGCCTACAATGAGCAGTTCTTC.

The V call is TRBV2, the J call TRBJ1-2; 7 positions match TRBD1. Unmatched junction bases numbered 9, after V lost 8 bases and J lost 0 bases. Germline V gives CDR1 SNHLY, CDR2 FYNNEI. CDR3 length: 15 amino acids. The CDR3 region has the DNA TGTGCCAGCGGTGGGGGACAGTTAGCTAACTATGGCTACACCTTC. It codes for CASGGGQLANYGYTF.

This clone was found a few times. The chain links TRBV4-3 to TRBJ1-2; D gene uncertain. Per the germline V gene, CDR1 is LGHNA and CDR2 is YSLEER. Trimming shortened V by 2 bases and J by 8 bases, and 12 bases separated the two germline ends. The CDR3 spans 13 residues. In nucleotides, the CDR3 is TGCGCCAGCAGCCAATCGGGAGTGAGGGGCTACACCTTC. Protein: CASSQSGVRGYTF.

In nucleotides, the CDR3 is TGTGCCAGCAGTGAAGCGACTGACAGGGGTGAAGCTTTCTTT. This translates into CASSEATDRGEAFF. This chain uses TRBV6-1 with TRBJ1-1; TRBD1 matches at 8 bases. V dropped 0 bases and J dropped 7; count of bases not matched to a gene: 4. The germline V gene encodes CDR1 MNHNS and CDR2 SASEGT. This CDR3 comprises 14 residues.

The chain has TRBV21-1 and TRBJ2-3; the D call in the table, TRBD1, was not verified against the DNA. TRBV21-1 is a documented pseudogene. CDR3 size: 16 residues. This CDR3 reads CASSIYLGQGTDTQYF. As DNA, the CDR3 is TGTGCCAGCAGCATATACCTCGGACAAGGCACAGATACGCAGTATTTT.

The chain carries TRBV4-1 and TRBJ2-7; tentative D call: TRBD2 (5 bases). V shed 0 bases and J shed 5 bases, with 23 bases lying between them. Germline V CDR1 and CDR2: MGHRA, YSYEKL. CDR3 length equals 18 residues. CDR3 residues: CASSQEGGDTNFVHEQYF. CDR3 coding DNA: TGCGCCAGCAGCCAAGAAGGAGGAGACACGAATTTCGTCCACGAGCAGTACTTC.